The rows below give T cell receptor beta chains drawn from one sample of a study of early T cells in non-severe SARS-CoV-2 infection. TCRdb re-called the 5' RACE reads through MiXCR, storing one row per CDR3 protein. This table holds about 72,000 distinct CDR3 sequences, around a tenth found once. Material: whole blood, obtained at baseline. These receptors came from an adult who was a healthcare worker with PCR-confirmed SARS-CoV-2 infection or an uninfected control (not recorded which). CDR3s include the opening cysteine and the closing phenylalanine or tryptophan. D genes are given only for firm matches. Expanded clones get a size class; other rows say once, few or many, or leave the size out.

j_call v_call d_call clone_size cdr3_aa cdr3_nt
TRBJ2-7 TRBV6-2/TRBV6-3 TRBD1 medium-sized CASSLPGQMQYF TGTGCCAGCAGCCTCCCGGGACAGATGCAGTACTTC
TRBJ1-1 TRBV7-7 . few CASSLERNTEAFF TGTGCTAGCAGCTTAGAACGGAACACTGAAGCTTTCTTT
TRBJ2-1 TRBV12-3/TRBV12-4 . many CASSGNNEQFF TGTGCCAGCTCAGGAAACAATGAGCAGTTCTTC
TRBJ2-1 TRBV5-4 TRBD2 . CASSPRTSGEYNEQFF TGTGCCAGCAGCCCCCGGACTAGCGGGGAGTACAATGAGCAGTTCTTC
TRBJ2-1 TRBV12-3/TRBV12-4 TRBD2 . CASSFNGAGVNEQFF TGTGCCAGCAGTTTTAACGGAGCGGGGGTGAATGAGCAGTTCTTC
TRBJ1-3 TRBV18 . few CASSPGNSGNTIYF TGTGCCAGCTCACCAGGGAACTCTGGAAACACCATATATTTT
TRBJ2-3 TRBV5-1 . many CASSLGLAFYTDTQYF TGCGCCAGCAGCTTGGGGCTAGCGTTCTACACAGATACGCAGTATTTT
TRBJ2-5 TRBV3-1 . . CASSQGLVPETQYF TGTGCCAGCAGCCAGGGGTTGGTCCCAGAGACCCAGTACTTC
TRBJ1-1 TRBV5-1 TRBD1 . CASSLTGEGTEAFF TGCGCCAGCAGCTTAACAGGGGAGGGCACTGAAGCTTTCTTT
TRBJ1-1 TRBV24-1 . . CATSDLPSGHTEAFF TGTGCCACCAGTGATTTGCCCTCAGGGCACACTGAAGCTTTCTTT
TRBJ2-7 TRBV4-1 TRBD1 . CASSQVRGPGEQYF TGCGCCAGCAGCCAAGTTAGGGGGCCTGGCGAGCAGTACTTC
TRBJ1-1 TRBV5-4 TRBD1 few CASRMDRVGEAFF TGTGCCAGCAGAATGGACAGGGTGGGTGAAGCTTTCTTT
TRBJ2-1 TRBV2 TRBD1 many CASRDRGVSYNEQFF TGTGCCAGCCGGGACAGGGGCGTTTCCTACAATGAGCAGTTCTTC
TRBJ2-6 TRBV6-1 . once CASSEPLRQESSGANVLTF TGTGCCAGCAGTGAACCCTTACGACAGGAATCCTCTGGGGCCAACGTCCTGACTTTC
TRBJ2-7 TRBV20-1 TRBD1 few CSATQGAITYEQYF TGCAGTGCTACGCAGGGGGCGATCACCTACGAGCAGTACTTC
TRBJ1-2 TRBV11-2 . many CASSLAGPDVGYTF TGTGCCAGCAGCTTAGCGGGTCCCGACGTTGGCTACACCTTC
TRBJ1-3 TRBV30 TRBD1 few CAWSFRQGAGNTIYF TGTGCCTGGAGTTTCCGACAGGGGGCTGGAAACACCATATATTTT
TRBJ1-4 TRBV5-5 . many CASSLGGVIHEKLFF TGTGCCAGCAGCTTGGGAGGGGTGATTCATGAAAAACTGTTTTTT
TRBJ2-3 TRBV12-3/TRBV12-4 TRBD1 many CASSADRALGDTQYF TGTGCCAGCAGCGCGGACAGGGCCTTAGGAGATACGCAGTATTTT
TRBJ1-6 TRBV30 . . CAWVVGYNSPLHF TGTGCCTGGGTTGTCGGGTATAATTCACCCCTCCACTTT
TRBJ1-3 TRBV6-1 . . CASSWDPGNTIYF TGTGCCAGCAGTTGGGATCCTGGAAACACCATATATTTT
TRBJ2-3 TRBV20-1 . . CSAVSRGSTDTQYF TGCAGTGCTGTAAGTCGGGGAAGCACAGATACGCAGTATTTT
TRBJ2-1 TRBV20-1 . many CSARPYNEQFF TGCAGTGCTAGACCCTACAATGAGCAGTTCTTC
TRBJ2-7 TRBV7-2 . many CASSLDRDTTYEQYF TGTGCCAGCAGCTTAGATCGGGACACCACCTACGAGCAGTACTTC
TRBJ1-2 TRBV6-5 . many CASSYTEGPGGYTF TGTGCCAGCAGTTACACCGAAGGGCCGGGCGGCTACACCTTC
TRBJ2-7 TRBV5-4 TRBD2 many CASSLDSSGGDEQYF TGTGCCAGCAGCTTGGATTCTAGCGGGGGGGACGAGCAGTACTTC
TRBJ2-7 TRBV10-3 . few CAISDQPWVEQYF TGTGCCATCAGTGACCAACCCTGGGTCGAGCAGTACTTC
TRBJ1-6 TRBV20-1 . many CSAEDRSSYNSPLHF TGCAGTGCCGAGGACCGGAGCTCCTATAATTCACCCCTCCACTTT
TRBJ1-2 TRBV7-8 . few CASGGRHSYGYTF TGTGCCAGCGGGGGCCGCCACTCTTATGGCTACACCTTC
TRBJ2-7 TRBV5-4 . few CASSLYPRAYEQYF TGTGCCAGCAGCTTGTATCCCAGAGCCTACGAGCAGTACTTC
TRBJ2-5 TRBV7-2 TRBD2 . CASSQTGGKETQYF TGTGCCAGCAGCCAGACGGGGGGGAAAGAGACCCAGTACTTC
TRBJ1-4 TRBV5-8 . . CASSQGWRMEKLFF TGTGCCAGCAGCCAAGGATGGCGAATGGAAAAACTGTTTTTT
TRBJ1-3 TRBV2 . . CASSELRSGNTIYF TGTGCCAGCAGTGAACTGCGCTCTGGAAACACCATATATTTT
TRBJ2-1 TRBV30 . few CAWSVRQRNEQFF TGTGCCTGGAGTGTACGGCAGCGCAATGAGCAGTTCTTC
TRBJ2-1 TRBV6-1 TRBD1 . CASREQPGQGYNEQFF TGTGCCAGCAGAGAGCAACCGGGACAGGGCTACAATGAGCAGTTCTTC
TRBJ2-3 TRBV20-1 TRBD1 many CSAHDRATDTQYF TGCAGTGCTCATGACAGGGCGACAGATACGCAGTATTTT
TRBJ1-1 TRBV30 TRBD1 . CAWSAGTGGSEAFF TGTGCCTGGAGTGCCGGGACAGGGGGCTCTGAAGCTTTCTTT
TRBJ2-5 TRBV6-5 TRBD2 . CASSAPGLAGETQYF TGTGCCAGCAGTGCACCGGGACTAGCTGGGGAGACCCAGTACTTC
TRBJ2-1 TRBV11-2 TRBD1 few CASSLLTGSSYNEQFF TGTGCCAGCAGCCTCTTGACAGGGAGCTCCTACAATGAGCAGTTCTTC
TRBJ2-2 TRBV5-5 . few CASSLFRAGTAGELFF TGTGCCAGCAGCTTGTTCCGGGCGGGGACGGCCGGGGAGCTGTTTTTT